Each of the 32 T cell receptor beta chains below was sequenced from the same sample in a study of T cells after yellow fever vaccination. Each CDR3 protein gets one entry after TCRdb re-called the 5' RACE reads with MiXCR. The data show under 700,000 distinct CDR3 sequences, with about a sixth seen just once and approximately 15% held by the top ten. The sample here was PBMCs, taken about 5 days after the first yellow fever vaccination. These receptors originate from a man younger than 35 who received the YFV17D yellow fever vaccine.

The genes are TRBV27 and TRBJ2-7; TRBD2 matches at 9 bases. This CDR3 contains 14 residues. Germline CDR1 is MNHEY and CDR2 is SMNVEV (reference sequence). After removal of 4 bases from V and 2 bases from J, the junction contained 3 bases not matched to a gene. The CDR3 spells CASSYLAGPYEQYF. The CDR3 bases are TGTGCCAGCAGTTACCTAGCGGGACCCTACGAGCAGTACTTC.

The chain carries TRBV20-1 and TRBJ2-7; 10 positions match TRBD2. V shed 5 bases, J shed 0 bases, and the junction held 1 base outside the gene matches. The CDR3 totals 13 residues. Germline CDR1 and CDR2: DFQATT and SNEGSKA (reference sequence). The CDR3 nucleotides are TGCAGTGCTTCTAGCGGGGGCTCCTACGAGCAGTACGTC. Its translation: CSASSGGSYEQYV.

This clonotype showed up many times. This rearrangement joins TRBV7-2 to TRBJ1-5; D remains unclear. The germline gives CDR1 SGHTA, CDR2 FQGNSA. The CDR3 is 13 residues long. Trimming shortened V by 3 bases and J by 7 bases, and 10 bases separated the two germline ends. CDR3 region: CASSFTVWQPQHF. The DNA for the CDR3 is TGTGCCAGCAGCTTCACGGTTTGGCAGCCCCAGCATTTT.

This clonotype has only a few counts. V gene TRBV18 combines with J gene TRBJ1-5; tentative D call: TRBD1 (5 bases). V was pared by 4 bases and J by 5 bases, with 9 bases between. The CDR3 length is 13 residues. Germline lookup yields CDR1 KGHSH and CDR2 LQKENI. Here the CDR3 DNA reads TGTGCCAGCTCACAGACGGGGGATCAGCCCCAGCATTTT. Encoded protein: CASSQTGDQPQHF.

This clonotype has more than one count but fewer than ten. V and J are TRBV6-1 and TRBJ2-3; TRBD2 might be the D (6 bases). The CDR3 has 14 residues. Trimming pared 7 bases from V and 0 bases from J, leaving 11 bases between. Germline V gene sequence: CDR1 MNHNS, CDR2 SASEGT. In nucleotides, the CDR3 is TGTGCCAGCATAAGGCGGGGTAGCACAGATACGCAGTATTTT. It yields the protein CASIRRGSTDTQYF.

The J gene is TRBJ2-1, the V gene TRBV18; D is possibly TRBD2 (5 bases). The length of the CDR3 is 13 residues. CDR1 and CDR2 (germline): KGHSH, LQKENI. With 1 base removed from V and 6 bases from J, the gap between germline ends came to 7 bases. The CDR3 DNA is TGTGCCAGCTCACCACAGGCGGGCAATGAGCAGTTCTTC. This translates into CASSPQAGNEQFF.

The sample holds a few counts of this clonotype. This CDR3 reads CASSDLSEKLFF. The CDR3 DNA reads as TGTGCCAGCAGCGACCTTAGTGAAAAACTGTTTTTT. The rearrangement links TRBV7-9 to TRBJ1-4; no firm D call. The germline gives CDR1 SEHNR, CDR2 FQNEAQ (reference sequence). CDR3 length: 12 residues. Trimming shortened V by 5 bases and J by 7 bases, and 8 bases separated the two germline ends.

The V call is TRBV11-1, the J call TRBJ2-7; D is undetermined. The ends were cut back, 4 bases at V and 2 bases at J, with 21 bases in the middle. The CDR3 covers 17 residues. CDR1 and CDR2 (germline): SGHAT, FQDESV (reference sequence). This CDR3 reads CASSSRKGPATPYEQYV. The CDR3 bases are TGTGCCAGCAGCTCAAGGAAAGGACCGGCGACTCCCTACGAGCAGTACGTC.

This sequence joins TRBV10-3 and TRBJ1-3; D remains unclear. The V gene lost 10 bases and the J gene lost 4 bases, with 14 bases spanning the gap. CDR3 length: 13 residues. Germline loops: CDR1 ENHRY, CDR2 SYGVKD. CDR3 bases: TGTGCCACGCACAGCCTACAGGGAAACACCATATATTTT. This gives the protein CATHSLQGNTIYF.

This clonotype has just a few counts. V usage is TRBV7-2 and J usage is TRBJ1-1; perhaps TRBD1 as D (5 bases). Trimming took 2 bases from V and 10 from J, leaving 11 bases between them. Per the germline V gene, CDR1 is SGHTA and CDR2 is FQGNSA. The CDR3 contains 12 residues. Written as DNA, the CDR3 is TGTGCCAGCAGCTTACAGTCAGGGACAGCTTTCTTT. Its translation is CASSLQSGTAFF.

This CDR3 reads CASTGSPGLAGGRWETQYF. The DNA of the CDR3 is TGTGCCAGCACCGGATCTCCGGGACTAGCGGGGGGGCGATGGGAGACCCAGTACTTC. The chain couples TRBV7-6 to TRBJ2-5, with 16 bases identical to TRBD2. J gave up 5 bases and V 7 bases, and 16 bases lay outside the gene matches. The CDR3 runs 19 residues. From germline, CDR1 is SGHVS and CDR2 FNYEAQ.

The chain has TRBV6-2 or TRBV6-3 and TRBJ2-1; D not resolved. Trimming took 3 bases from V and 0 from J, leaving 9 bases between them. CDR1 is MNHEY, CDR2 SVGEGT, per germline. The length of the CDR3 is 15 residues. Here the CDR3 reads CASSYVAISYNEQFF. In DNA form, the CDR3 reads TGTGCCAGCAGTTATGTGGCGATCTCCTACAATGAGCAGTTCTTC.

There are a few counts of this clonotype. The J gene is TRBJ2-2, the V gene TRBV6-2 or TRBV6-3; D gene ambiguous. Looked up from germline, CDR1 is MNHEY and CDR2 is SVGEGT. With 6 bases removed from V and 5 bases from J, the gap between germline ends came to 7 bases. The CDR3 runs 12 residues. DNA of the CDR3: TGTGCCAGCAGAAAAATAACCGGGGAGCTGTTTTTT. Amino acid sequence: CASRKITGELFF.

This clonotype was counted only a few times. This chain links TRBV9 with TRBJ1-1; D not resolved. The V and J ends lost 0 bases and 0 bases respectively, with 9 bases between them. CDR1 is SGDLS and CDR2 is YYNGEE in the germline V gene. The CDR3 consists of 15 residues. The CDR3 sequence: CASSVAEIMNTEAFF. The CDR3 DNA reads TGTGCCAGCAGCGTAGCGGAGATAATGAACACTGAAGCTTTCTTT.

The chain joins TRBV12-3 or TRBV12-4 to TRBJ2-7, with TRBD2 as a possible D gene (5 bases). The length of the CDR3 is 14 residues. Trimming cost V 3 bases and J 6 bases, with 15 bases left between them. CDR3 sequence (DNA): TGTGCCAGCAGTTTTTCCGAGGGATACGGCGAGCAGTACTTC. Its translation: CASSFSEGYGEQYF.

This clonotype has more than one count but fewer than ten. The chain carries TRBV5-1 and TRBJ2-2; D gene ambiguous. Germline V CDR1 and CDR2: SGHRS, YFSETQ. This CDR3 has 13 residues. V was pared by 1 base and J by 7 bases, with 8 bases between. The CDR3 DNA follows: TGCGCCAGCAGCTTGTCGTATAGCGGGGAGCTGTTTTTT. This gives the protein CASSLSYSGELFF.

The CDR3: CASSPFGQPNTEAFF. DNA for the CDR3: TGTGCCAGCAGTCCTTTCGGGCAGCCGAACACTGAAGCTTTCTTT. The rearrangement uses TRBV12-3 or TRBV12-4 and TRBJ1-1; D not certain. V gave up 5 bases and J gave up 1 base, with 14 bases separating them. The CDR3 runs 15 residues.

The chain couples TRBV5-5 to TRBJ2-7; D is undetermined. Looked up from germline, CDR1 is SGHKS and CDR2 is YYEKEE (reference sequence). CDR3 size: 14 residues. The ends were cut back, 0 bases at V and 6 bases at J, with 13 bases in the middle. CDR3 protein: CASSLDGRVFEQYV. DNA for the CDR3: TGTGCCAGCAGCTTGGACGGACGAGTATTCGAGCAGTACGTC.

This clonotype has just a few counts. The chain combines TRBV29-1 with TRBJ2-1; TRBD2 matches 7 bases. V dropped 7 bases and J dropped 11; count of bases not matched to a gene: 8. The germline CDR1 and CDR2 sequences are SQVTM and ANQGSEA. The CDR3 covers 11 residues. CDR3 nucleotide sequence: TGCAGCGCCCTGGGCGGGGGTAAGCAGTTCTTC. It specifies CSALGGGKQFF.

The chain is built from TRBV5-6 and TRBJ2-5; D may be TRBD2 (5 bases). V dropped 1 base and J dropped 2 bases, with 18 bases sitting between them. This CDR3 contains 17 residues. The germline V gene has CDR1 SGHDT and CDR2 YYEEEE. Here the CDR3 DNA reads TGTGCCAGCAGCTTGTTCTCCCGGGCTAGAGGGCAAGAGACCCAGTACTTC. Residues: CASSLFSRARGQETQYF.

In this sample, this clonotype turned up a few times. The V and J genes are TRBV20-1 and TRBJ2-3; 9 bases match TRBD2. Germline V gives CDR1 DFQATT, CDR2 SNEGSKA (reference sequence). The CDR3 spans 15 residues. With 3 bases clipped from V and 1 base from J, the junction kept 5 bases outside the gene matches. CDR3 bases: TGCAGTGCTAGTAGGGCTAGCGGGGGCACAGATACGCAGTATTTT. Encoded protein: CSASRASGGTDTQYF.

This clonotype was seen more than once but under ten times. V is TRBV18 and J is TRBJ1-2, with D perhaps matching TRBD1 (5 bases). The CDR3 is made up of 16 amino acids. The V end lost 3 bases, the J end lost 4 bases, and 18 bases lay between the germline ends. From germline, CDR1 is KGHSH and CDR2 LQKENI. Here the CDR3 DNA reads TGTGCCAGCTCACCCCGGGAGGGGAGCGCAGCCTATGGCTACACCTTC. Its translation is CASSPREGSAAYGYTF.

This clonotype was observed a handful of times. The chain employs TRBV27 and TRBJ1-5; D unresolved. The CDR3 contains 15 residues. Germline V gene data show CDR1 as MNHEY and CDR2 as SMNVEV (reference sequence). The V end lost 4 bases, the J end lost 3 bases, and 13 bases lay between the germline ends. CDR3 protein: CASSSRAVDNQPQHF. In DNA, the CDR3 is TGTGCCAGCAGTTCTCGGGCAGTAGACAATCAGCCCCAGCATTTT.

V is TRBV7-6 and J is TRBJ2-1; no definite D call. Trimming shortened V by 5 bases and J by 8 bases, and 10 bases separated the two germline ends. CDR1 and CDR2 from the germline V gene are SGHVS and FNYEAQ. The CDR3 runs to 12 residues. The CDR3 DNA reads as TGTGCCAGCAGCCAGGACCCCGATGAGCAGTTCTTC. It codes for CASSQDPDEQFF.

V gene TRBV11-2 combines with J gene TRBJ1-4; D may be TRBD1 (5 bases). V lost 5 bases, J lost 5 bases, and 12 bases lay in between. From germline, CDR1 is SGHAT and CDR2 FQNNGV. The CDR3 runs to 14 residues. As DNA, the CDR3 is TGTGCCAGCAGCCTCATCTCAGGGAATGAAAAACTGTTTTTT. It is translated as CASSLISGNEKLFF.

This clonotype has only a few counts. The rearrangement joins TRBV6-1 to TRBJ2-1; TRBD1 matches at 8 bases. Looked up from germline, CDR1 is MNHNS and CDR2 is SASEGT. This CDR3 contains 13 residues. V dropped 6 bases and J dropped 8; count of bases not matched to a gene: 6. Here the CDR3 DNA reads TGTGCCAGCAGGGCACAGGGGGGACATGAGCAGTTCTTC. Its protein is CASRAQGGHEQFF.

The rearrangement uses TRBV5-4 and TRBJ2-7; no clear D. The CDR3 sequence is 12 residues long. V was clipped by 6 bases and J by 6 bases, with 13 bases between them. CDR1 and CDR2 from the germline V gene are SGHNT and YYREEE (reference sequence). CDR3 DNA sequence: TGTGCCAGCAAACCCCTAAGAGGCGAGCAGTACTTC. It is translated as CASKPLRGEQYF.

This chain links TRBV12-3 or TRBV12-4 with TRBJ1-2, with TRBD1 matching over 8 bases. The CDR3 has 14 residues. V lost 6 bases and J lost 2; bases outside the gene matches: 5. CDR3 bases: TGTGCCAGCAGCTTGACAGGGGCCAACTATGGCTACACCTTC. It yields the protein CASSLTGANYGYTF.

Ten or more counts support this clonotype. CDR3 residues: CASSRQHNQPQHF. The CDR3 nucleotides are TGTGCCAGCAGCCGTCAACACAATCAGCCCCAGCATTTT. The chain combines TRBV6-6 with TRBJ1-5; D remains ambiguous. This CDR3 contains 13 residues. Trimming took 6 bases from V and 3 from J, leaving 9 bases between them. Germline CDR1 MNHNY, CDR2 SVGAGI (reference sequence).

J is TRBJ1-4 and V is TRBV7-8; the D is unclear. The CDR3 is made up of 15 amino acids. Germline V gene sequence: CDR1 SGHVS, CDR2 FQNEAQ. The V and J ends lost 8 bases and 3 bases respectively, with 16 bases between them. The chain's CDR3 is CASGETQPPNEKLFF. As DNA, the CDR3 is TGTGCCAGCGGTGAAACTCAACCTCCTAATGAAAAACTGTTTTTT.

The chain employs TRBV30 and TRBJ2-2; no clear D gene. Trimming shortened V by 5 bases and J by 7 bases, and 20 bases separated the two germline ends. CDR3 size: 15 residues. In germline, CDR1 is GTSNPN, CDR2 SVGIG (reference sequence). DNA of the CDR3: TGTGCCTGGGGACGGAAGACCTCTTGGGTCGGGGAGCTGTTTTTT. Amino acid sequence: CAWGRKTSWVGELFF.

The rearrangement joins TRBV3-1 to TRBJ2-2, with TRBD2 as a possible D gene (5 bases). V lost 8 bases and J 5 bases, leaving 15 bases between the germline ends. This CDR3 spans 14 amino acids. CDR1 is LGHDT, CDR2 YNNKEL, per germline (reference sequence). Here the CDR3 reads CASQSGGPTGELFF. The CDR3 DNA is TGTGCCAGCCAATCAGGAGGACCAACCGGGGAGCTGTTTTTT.